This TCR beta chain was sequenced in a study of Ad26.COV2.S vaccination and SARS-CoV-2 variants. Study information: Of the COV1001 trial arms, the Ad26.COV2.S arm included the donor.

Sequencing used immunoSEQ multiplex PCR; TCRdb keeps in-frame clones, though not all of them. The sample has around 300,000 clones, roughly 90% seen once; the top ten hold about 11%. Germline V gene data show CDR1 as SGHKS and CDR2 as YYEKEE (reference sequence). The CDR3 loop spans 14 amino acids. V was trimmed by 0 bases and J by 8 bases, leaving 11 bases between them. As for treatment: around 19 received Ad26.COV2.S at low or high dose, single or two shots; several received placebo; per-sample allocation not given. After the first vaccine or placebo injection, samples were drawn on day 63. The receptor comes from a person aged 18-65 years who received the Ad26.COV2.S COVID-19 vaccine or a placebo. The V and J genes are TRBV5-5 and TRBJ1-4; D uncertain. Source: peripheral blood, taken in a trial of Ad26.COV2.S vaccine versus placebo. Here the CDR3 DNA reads TGTGCCAGCAGCTTGGAGGAAGGTCGGGAAAAACTGTTTTTT. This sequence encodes CASSLEEGREKLFF.